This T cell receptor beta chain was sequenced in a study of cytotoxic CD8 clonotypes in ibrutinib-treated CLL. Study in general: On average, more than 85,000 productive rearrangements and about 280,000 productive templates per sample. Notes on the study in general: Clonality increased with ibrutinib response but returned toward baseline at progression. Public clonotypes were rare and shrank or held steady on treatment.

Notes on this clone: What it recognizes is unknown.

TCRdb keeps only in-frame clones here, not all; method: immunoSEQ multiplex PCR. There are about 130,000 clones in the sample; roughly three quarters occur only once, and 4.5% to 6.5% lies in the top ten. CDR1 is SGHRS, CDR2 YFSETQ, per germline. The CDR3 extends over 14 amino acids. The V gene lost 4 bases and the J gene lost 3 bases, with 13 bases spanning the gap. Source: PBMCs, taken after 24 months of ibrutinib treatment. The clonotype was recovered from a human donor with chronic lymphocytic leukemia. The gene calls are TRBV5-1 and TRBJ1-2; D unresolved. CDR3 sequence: CASSTADGDYGYTF. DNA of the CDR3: TGCGCCAGCAGCACCGCGGACGGGGACTATGGCTACACCTTC.